This T cell receptor beta chain is from a study of T cells after yellow fever vaccination (dated by TCRdb to the late 2010s). For the study in its entirety: The SMART-Seq v4 Ultra Low Input RNA kit was used to prepare libraries from fractions with low cell numbers. To follow T-cell clones before and after primary and booster YFV17D yellow fever vaccination, bulk TCR alpha and beta repertoires were sequenced over time. Bulk PBMC replicates and cell subsets were isolated from blood drawn at multiple timepoints before and after both primary and secondary immunization. The cohort comprised two healthy male donors, one aged 18 to 30 and one aged 30 to 40 years.

What the research found in general, with its limitations: The study included only a couple of donors, which limits how far the findings can be generalized. A small fraction of clonotypes showed up in both the CD4 and CD8 compartments, probably as a result of convergent recombination. The secondary T-cell response was found to be weaker but faster than the primary response, with a peak reached on day 5 rather than on day 15. Because abundant contaminating clonotypes from the bulk population could be contained in FACS-sorted repertoires, computational filtering was required. After the booster, most of the clones that had expanded following primary vaccination were detected again (about 95% of CD4 and 80% to 90% of CD8), which suggests that memory was broadly maintained.

The CDR3 holds 15 amino acids from the cysteine to the phenylalanine. The sequence is cut down to CDR3 DNA, 45 bases in frame from base 1. At the junction V is shortened by 5 bases and J by 3 bases, with 13 bases in between. From the germline V gene (reference sequence), CDR1 is LGHDT and CDR2 is YNNKEL. Synthesis of TCR cDNA relied on 5'RACE template switching, a step that introduced a universal primer site along with unique molecular identifiers. Priming for cDNA synthesis came from both the TCR alpha and TCR beta constant segments. Library amplification used two PCR steps, and the second PCR step added sample barcodes and sequencing adapters. Libraries were sequenced on Illumina HiSeq 2500 (2x100 bp) or NovaSeq (2x150 bp). The original pipeline was this. MIGEC was used to demultiplex reads and collapse the reads into UMI consensus sequences, and MiXCR was used for V(D)J alignment. Vaccine-responding clonotypes were defined with edgeR using replicate PBMC samples, requiring FDR below 0.01 and a log2 fold change above 5 up to day 15. Bulk clonotypes were assigned CD4 or CD8 identity according to which sequenced CD4 or CD8 repertoire held them at higher abundance. TCRdb reanalyzed the raw reads on its own, using fastp at Q25 for trimming and MiXCR for clone calling, and kept in-frame beta chains. Each CDR3 protein appears once, grouped with its most common genes and DNA. TCRdb, rather than the study authors, made the V and J calls. For this sample there are hundreds of thousands of distinct CDR3 sequences; 9% to 15% appear just once. The top ten constitute 15% of the sample.

This clonotype was seen a few times. The target of this receptor is not known. No quality values exist for individual bases; no much larger clone is one base distant. The treatment or condition label, read with the paper, signifies: live attenuated yellow fever vaccine strain. At each blood-draw timepoint, two biological replicates of bulk PBMCs were obtained. A standard Ficoll-Paque protocol was used to isolate PBMCs from peripheral blood. TriZol was used to extract RNA from bulk PBMCs, CD4 and CD8 fractions, and dextramer-positive and dextramer-negative fractions. This specimen was PBMCs, taken on the day of the yellow fever booster vaccination. The TCR comes from a man aged 25 to 40 who received the YFV17D yellow fever vaccine. The chain is assembled from TRBV3-1 and TRBJ2-2; perhaps TRBD2 is the D gene, with 5 bases matching. CDR3 protein: CASSDTSGDTGELFF. The DNA reads TGTGCCAGCAGCGATACATCCGGGGACACCGGGGAGCTGTTTTTT.